A single sample is the source of the 20 T cell receptor beta chains below, sequenced in a study of technical replicates of blood from a few donors. Method: immunoSEQ multiplex PCR; TCRdb's copy keeps in-frame clones and lacks some. The sample yields 95,000 to 100,000 clones, 95% seen once. The sequenced sample consisted of T cells isolated from PBMCs. These receptors were obtained from a human donor in good health.

CDR3 sequence (DNA): TGTGCCAGCAGCGAGACCCCCGGGACAGGAGATCAGCCCCAGCATTTT. Its translation: CASSETPGTGDQPQHF. The rearrangement joins TRBV9 to TRBJ1-5; 8 positions agree with TRBD1. CDR1 and CDR2 (germline): SGDLS, YYNGEE. The CDR3 runs 16 residues. J lost 5 bases, V lost 3 bases, and 10 bases had no gene match.

V is TRBV27 and J is TRBJ2-1; D perhaps matches TRBD2 (5 bases). With 0 bases removed from V and 10 bases from J, the gap between germline ends came to 10 bases. The germline CDR1 and CDR2 sequences are MNHEY and SMNVEV (reference sequence). The CDR3 extends over 13 amino acids. CDR3 sequence: CASSLSRASEQFF. DNA for the CDR3: TGTGCCAGCAGTTTATCGAGGGCTTCCGAGCAGTTCTTC.

This clone was recorded once. This rearrangement joins TRBV11-2 to TRBJ2-5, with 7 bases that match TRBD2. Germline CDR1 and CDR2: SGHAT and FQNNGV. The ends lost 3 bases at V and 1 base at J; junction bases unmatched: 5. The CDR3 length is 15 residues. The CDR3 coding sequence is TGTGCCAGCAGCTTGAGACTAGCTGGCCAAGAGACCCAGTACTTC. Translated, it gives CASSLRLAGQETQYF.

The chain recombines TRBV10-2 with TRBJ2-1, with D perhaps TRBD1 (6 bases). V gave up 6 bases and J gave up 6 bases, with 9 bases separating them. CDR3 size: 12 residues. The germline gives CDR1 WSHSY, CDR2 SAAADI. The CDR3 here is CASRTGSNEQFF. In DNA, the CDR3 is TGCGCCAGCAGAACAGGGAGCAATGAGCAGTTCTTC.

This chain connects TRBV6-5 to TRBJ1-2; D may be TRBD1 (6 bases). CDR1 is MNHEY and CDR2 is SVGAGI in the germline V gene. The CDR3 runs to 14 residues. Deletions cut 6 bases from V and 4 bases from J, with 15 bases between. For the CDR3, the DNA is TGTGCCAGCAGACGAGGACAGCTAAGCTATGGCTACACCTTC. This codes for CASRRGQLSYGYTF.

The chain carries TRBV14 and TRBJ1-2; the D is unclear. In germline, CDR1 is SGHDN, CDR2 FVKESK. The CDR3 is 16 amino acids. With 1 base removed from V and 0 bases from J, the gap between germline ends came to 12 bases. CDR3 region: CASSQGRALANYGYTF. The CDR3 bases are TGTGCCAGCAGCCAAGGGAGGGCATTAGCTAACTATGGCTACACCTTC.

J is TRBJ2-1 and V is TRBV7-3; TRBD1 aligns across 11 bases. The length of the CDR3 is 13 residues. Germline-derived CDR1 and CDR2 are SGHTA and FQGTGA. V lost 6 bases, J lost 9 bases, and 4 bases stayed unmatched. CDR3 sequence (DNA): TGTGCCAGCAGTTGGACAGGGGGCCTTGAGCAGTTCTTC. It encodes CASSWTGGLEQFF.

CDR3 in amino acids: CASSPDSRNTIYF. CDR3 nucleotides: TGCGCCAGCAGCCCGGACAGCCGAAACACCATATATTTT. This chain connects TRBV4-1 to TRBJ1-3; TRBD1 might be the D (6 bases). The V and J ends lost 4 bases and 5 bases respectively, with 9 bases between them. The CDR3 consists of 13 residues. Germline-derived CDR1 and CDR2 are MGHRA and YSYEKL.

The chain couples TRBV11-2 to TRBJ1-3, with 7 bases lining up with TRBD1. The CDR3 spans 18 residues. Looked up from germline, CDR1 is SGHAT and CDR2 is FQNNGV. Trimming cost V 3 bases and J 3 bases; bases outside gene matches: 14. CDR3 amino acids: CASSLISGTDLFGNTIYF. The CDR3 DNA reads as TGTGCCAGCAGCTTGATCTCAGGGACAGATCTCTTTGGAAACACCATATATTTT. Using reference TRBV11-2 and TRBJ1-3 for the parts outside the CDR3, the full variable domain is EAGVAQSPRYKIIEKRQSVAFWCNPISGHATLYWYQQILGQGPKLLIQFQNNGVVDDSQLPKDRFSAERLKGVDSTLKIQPAKLEDSAVYLCASSLISGTDLFGNTIYFGEGSWLTVV.

The chain uses TRBV6-6 and TRBJ2-7; 8 nucleotides align to TRBD1. Germline assignment: CDR1 MNHNY and CDR2 SVGAGI (reference sequence). CDR3 size: 14 residues. V shed 0 bases and J 11 bases; nucleotides not matched to a gene: 9. The CDR3 DNA is TGTGCCAGCAGTTACTCAGGCAGGGGGCGCGGGGAGTACTTC. This sequence encodes CASSYSGRGRGEYF.

The CDR3 sequence is CASSPDSFDQPQHF. CDR3 in DNA: TGTGCCAGCTCACCAGATAGTTTCGATCAGCCCCAGCATTTT. This sequence joins TRBV18 and TRBJ1-5; D uncertain. Germline CDR1 and CDR2: KGHSH and LQKENI. Between the trimmed V and J ends, which lost 2 bases and 5 bases, there was a span of 10 bases. The CDR3 length is 14 residues.

The gene calls are TRBV19 and TRBJ2-1; TRBD2 matches at 8 bases. CDR3 length equals 17 residues. Germline V gene lookup returns CDR1 LNHDA and CDR2 SQIVND (reference sequence). Germline trimming cut 5 bases from V and 5 bases from J; bases unmatched to any gene: 14. CDR3 nucleotide sequence: TGTGCCAGTAGTCTTCTCTCGGGCGGGAGGCCGAACAATGAGCAGTTCTTC. Translated: CASSLLSGGRPNNEQFF.

This chain joins TRBV19 and TRBJ2-1; the match to TRBD2 covers 13 bases. The germline V gene encodes CDR1 LNHDA and CDR2 SQIVND (reference sequence). CDR3 size: 15 residues. The junction had 5 bases not matched to a gene; V was cut back by 5 bases and J by 7 bases. CDR3 loop: CASSGGGLAGNEQFF. CDR3 in DNA: TGTGCCAGTAGTGGGGGGGGACTAGCGGGAAATGAGCAGTTCTTC.

J is TRBJ1-5 and V is TRBV6-5; no firm D call. CDR1 is MNHEY, CDR2 SVGAGI, per germline. There are 14 residues in the CDR3. Trimming took off 6 bases at V and 0 bases at J, with 9 bases between the two ends. Here the CDR3 DNA reads TGTGCCAGCAGGCTCGGGAGTAGCAATCAGCCCCAGCATTTT. Translation gives CASRLGSSNQPQHF.

The V and J genes are TRBV5-1 and TRBJ1-1, with unresolved D. Looked up from germline, CDR1 is SGHRS and CDR2 is YFSETQ. CDR3 length: 15 amino acids. V shed 7 bases and J shed 4 bases, with 20 bases lying between them. Here the CDR3 DNA reads TGCGCCAGCTCCAGCGGAGTGAATTGGGTCACTGAAGCTTTCTTT. It codes for CASSSGVNWVTEAFF.

This clone was counted a single time. CDR3 amino acids: CASSRELGLEIYEQYF. CDR3 nucleotides: TGTGCCAGCAGCCGCGAGTTGGGACTAGAGATCTACGAGCAGTACTTC. The chain carries TRBV5-4 and TRBJ2-7, with 8 nucleotides matching TRBD2. Losses at the gene ends were 4 bases for V and 3 bases for J; bases not matched to a gene: 12. Per germline, CDR1 SGHNT and CDR2 YYREEE (reference sequence). This CDR3 has 16 amino acids.

This chain links TRBV5-1 with TRBJ2-5; the match to TRBD2 covers 7 bases. Looked up from germline, CDR1 is SGHRS and CDR2 is YFSETQ. V lost 0 bases, J lost 5 bases, and 7 bases stayed unmatched. The CDR3 spans 15 residues. The CDR3 region has the DNA TGCGCCAGCAGCTTGGCCGGACTAGGACCGGAGACCCAGTACTTC. Amino acids: CASSLAGLGPETQYF.

This chain joins TRBV28 and TRBJ2-7; 7 positions agree with TRBD1. The V gene end was trimmed by 6 bases and the J gene end by 3 bases; junction bases not matched to a gene: 8. Germline assignment: CDR1 MDHEN and CDR2 SYDVKM. This CDR3 spans 14 amino acids. CDR3 coding DNA: TGTGCCAGCAGAGACGGGACAGATGTCTACGAGCAGTACTTC. Protein sequence: CASRDGTDVYEQYF.

V usage is TRBV5-1 and J usage is TRBJ1-1; D is unresolved. The CDR3 contains 13 residues. The germline gives CDR1 SGHRS, CDR2 YFSETQ. The V end was cut by 2 bases, the J end by 6 bases, with 11 bases between. This chain's CDR3 is CASSFNGRAEAFF. CDR3 in DNA: TGCGCCAGCAGCTTCAACGGGAGGGCTGAAGCTTTCTTT.

J is TRBJ1-4 and V is TRBV7-9; D possibly corresponds to TRBD1 (5 bases). CDR1 SEHNR and CDR2 FQNEAQ come from the germline V gene (reference sequence). V dropped 4 bases and J dropped 4 bases, with 13 bases sitting between them. The CDR3 is 15 residues long. For the CDR3, the DNA is TGTGCCAGCAGCTCCCCGACAGCCCTTAATGAAAAACTGTTTTTT. Translation gives CASSSPTALNEKLFF.